These 12 T cell receptor beta chains were sequenced from one sample in a study of control samples from healthy donors and cancer patients. Assay used: immunoSEQ multiplex PCR; TCRdb lists only in-frame clones, some missing. The repertoire has some 160,000 clones, 89% of them found once; the top ten carry just under 5%. Sequencing used blood. The receptors shown here come from a man younger than 45 in good health.

This chain joins TRBV4-2 and TRBJ2-5, with no clear D. V lost 1 base and J 5 bases, leaving 17 bases between the germline ends. From germline, CDR1 is LGHNA and CDR2 YNFKEQ. The CDR3 loop spans 16 amino acids. DNA for the CDR3: TGTGCCAGCAGCCAAGGTCCCACACGCGAGAGGGAGACCCAGTACTTC. This codes for CASSQGPTRERETQYF.

This sequence joins TRBV12-5 and TRBJ2-6, with TRBD2 matching over 10 bases. Trimming took 3 bases from V and 0 from J; bases not matched to a gene: 5. Per germline, CDR1 LGHNT and CDR2 FRNRAP. This CDR3 has 18 residues. The CDR3 is CASGLGLAASSGANVLTF. In DNA form, the CDR3 reads TGTGCTAGTGGTTTAGGACTAGCGGCAAGCTCTGGGGCCAACGTCCTGACTTTC. The variable domain in full, completed from reference TRBV12-5 and TRBJ2-6, reads DARVTQTPRHKVTEMGQEVTMRCQPILGHNTVFWYRQTMMQGLELLAYFRNRAPLDDSGMPKDRFSAEMPDATLATLKIQPSEPRDSAVYFCASGLGLAASSGANVLTFGAGSRLTVL.

The chain is built from TRBV10-2 and TRBJ2-3, with D unresolved. This CDR3 comprises 15 residues. Trimming removed 0 bases from V and 0 bases from J, with 7 bases in between. The germline CDR1 and CDR2 sequences are WSHSY and SAAADI. The CDR3 loop reads CASSESDRSTDTQYF. In DNA, the CDR3 is TGCGCCAGCAGTGAGTCGGACCGGAGCACAGATACGCAGTATTTT.

V gene TRBV9 combines with J gene TRBJ2-3; D remains ambiguous. Germline V gene data show CDR1 as SGDLS and CDR2 as YYNGEE. Trimming left V 0 bases short and J 1 base short, with 15 bases between. This CDR3 comprises 17 residues. The CDR3 DNA is TGTGCCAGCAGCGTAGCCCCAGATCAAAGGGGCACAGATACGCAGTATTTT. Translated, it gives CASSVAPDQRGTDTQYF.

The V call is TRBV13, the J call TRBJ2-3; 9 positions agree with TRBD2. J was trimmed by 3 bases and V by 3 bases; bases with no gene match: 1. The CDR3 has 14 residues. The V gene's germline CDR1 is PRHDT and CDR2 FYEKMQ (reference sequence). CDR3 bases: TGTGCCAGCAGCTTTAGCGGGGGTACAGATACGCAGTATTTT. This gives the protein CASSFSGGTDTQYF.

V and J are TRBV5-1 and TRBJ2-2, with a tentative D call TRBD1 (5 bases). Per germline, CDR1 SGHRS and CDR2 YFSETQ. The CDR3 consists of 15 residues. Between the trimmed V and J ends, which lost 0 bases and 5 bases, there was a span of 11 bases. CDR3 residues: CASSLAQGGTGELFF. In DNA, the CDR3 is TGCGCCAGCAGCTTGGCTCAGGGTGGGACCGGGGAGCTGTTTTTT. Full variable domain (rest looked up from reference TRBV5-1 and TRBJ2-2): KAGVTQTPRYLIKTRGQQVTLSCSPISGHRSVSWYQQTPGQGLQFLFEYFSETQRNKGNFPGRFSGRQFSNSRSEMNVSTLELGDSALYLCASSLAQGGTGELFFGEGSRLTVL.

V gene TRBV6-2 or TRBV6-3 combines with J gene TRBJ2-1, with 12 nucleotides matching TRBD2. The V gene's germline CDR1 is MNHEY and CDR2 SVGEGT. The ends lost 0 bases at V and 4 bases at J; junction bases unmatched: 13. CDR3 length equals 20 residues. Here the CDR3 reads CASSYSRTKELAGGYNEQFF. CDR3 nucleotides: TGTGCCAGCAGTTACTCCCGAACCAAAGAACTAGCGGGGGGTTACAATGAGCAGTTCTTC.

A word on this clone: An end of the junction does not agree with germline; a read error may underlie this. The chain joins TRBV6-5 to TRBJ1-2, with D perhaps matching TRBD1 (5 bases). This CDR3 comprises 13 residues. Per the germline V gene, CDR1 is MNHEY and CDR2 is SVGAGI. The CDR3 coding sequence is TGTGCCAGCAGAACCGGGACTGCCATCGATGAGGTCTTC. Its translation: CASRTGTAIDEVF.

The chain employs TRBV6-5 and TRBJ2-5, with 11 bases lining up with TRBD2. V shed 9 bases and J 1 base; nucleotides not matched to a gene: 4. Germline V gene sequence: CDR1 MNHEY, CDR2 SVGAGI. This CDR3 has 14 amino acids. This chain's CDR3 is CASKLAGGQETQYF. As DNA, the CDR3 is TGTGCCAGTAAGCTAGCGGGGGGCCAAGAGACCCAGTACTTC.

This chain links TRBV15 with TRBJ2-7; the match to TRBD2 covers 10 bases. Per germline, CDR1 LNHNV and CDR2 YYDKDF (reference sequence). With V trimmed by 1 base and J by 7 bases, 7 bases remained unmatched. This CDR3 spans 15 amino acids. CDR3 nucleotide sequence: TGTGCCACCAGCAGAGGGGCTAGCGGGGGCCAGGAGCAGTACTTC. The encoded protein is CATSRGASGGQEQYF.

A note on this clone: At one of its ends the junction is not consistent with the germline gene, which may arise from a read error. The gene calls are TRBV7-7 and TRBJ2-3; perhaps TRBD2 as D (7 bases). Germline loops: CDR1 SSHAT, CDR2 FNYEAQ (reference sequence). CDR3 length equals 15 residues. CDR3 coding DNA: TGTGCTAGCAGCCCAGGGGCGGGGGCCTCAGATACGCAGTATTTT. Translating it yields CASSPGAGASDTQYF.

The V call is TRBV1, the J call TRBJ2-7; the DNA was not used to check the table's D call, TRBD1. TRBV1 is flagged as a pseudogene. The CDR3 covers 13 residues. CDR3 nucleotides: TGCACCAGCAGCCATACACAAAACTACGAGCAGTACTTC. Its protein product is CTSSHTQNYEQYF.